This T cell receptor (beta chain) is drawn from a study of shared clonotypes between healthy human individuals (dated by TCRdb to the early 2020s). Regarding the study in general: The cohort comprised a couple of women and a few men aged 18 to 49 years. Different laboratories and diverse techniques were used to prepare libraries and sequence TCR repertoires, to increase sequencing depth and limit assay-specific biases. To estimate repertoire size and how much clonotypes are shared between individuals, the study performed deep sequencing of blood TCR repertoires from a few healthy adults. For each donor, CD4 naive and CD4 memory were each run on three plates, CD8 naive on two plates, and CD8 memory on one plate. Each donor's leukapheresis produced roughly between roughly 0.85 and 10 billion PBMCs.

As concerns this clone: The target of this receptor is not known. No qualities accompany the bases; no much larger clone lies one base away.

CDR1 and CDR2 are drawn from the germline V gene: KGHSH, LQKENI. From the cysteine up to the phenylalanine, the CDR3 has a length of 15 residues. The retained sequence is limited to the CDR3, 45 bases, with the frame set at the first base. V and J are trimmed by 3 bases and 0 bases, and the gene matches miss 1 base of the junction. Using the deep immunoSEQ assay, multiplex PCR amplified TCR CDR3 regions from genomic DNA. For each cell subset, the extracted genomic DNA was distributed evenly across all wells of several immunoSEQ 96-well plates, and each plate served as one replicate. For sorted subsets, approximately 210 ng of genomic DNA, equivalent to around 29,000 T cell genomes, went into each replicate PCR. Purified libraries were measured with a Qubit 3.0 fluorometer, size-checked on a Bioanalyzer 2100, and measured again with the KAPA Library Quantification kit. Each immunoSEQ 96-well plate was sequenced on its own single-read 150-cycle Illumina NextSeq 550 flow cell. On the study's bioinformatics: Because the immunoSEQ output held only junctional sequences and lacked quality scores, the filtering could not match the filtering applied to full-length reads. To assign V/J genes and CDR3, sequences were annotated using PyIR, a Python wrapper for IgBLAST v1.9, with IMGT germline references. Reads were filtered out if the reads had weak V/J assignments (E-value above 1e-6), no CDR3, stop codons, out-of-frame junctions, or ambiguous translated residues. V3J clonotypes were defined as sequences sharing an identical inferred V gene, J gene, and CDR3 amino acid sequence. Percentage overlap between repertoires was computed as shared unique clonotypes divided by the size of the smaller repertoire. Repertoire richness was assessed with RTK rarefaction, the Chao1 estimator, and Recon v2.1 estimates of unobserved clonotypes. Generation probabilities for all TCRbeta clonotypes obtained by the gDNA method from a handful of donors were computed using OLGA. TCRdb provides this immuneACCESS table in a form limited to in-frame rearrangements. Some clones are lacking; in checked studies, under half of them reflect an unresolved V gene, and why the rest are absent is not known. The V and J calls and clone size were taken over from that table, and D and trimming were inferred from the DNA. Across this sample there are under 850,000 clones, with over 60% seen only once. Approximately 1.7% of the sample comes from the top ten.

Overall study results and their limits: Sampling was limited to blood, and TCR repertoires in tissue likely differ from TCR repertoires in blood. Because the study included only a small number of donors, the genetic and exposure-history diversity represented was limited. Estimated clonotype richness was generally larger for naive than for memory subsets. Rarefaction of sorted-subset datasets indicated incomplete sequencing despite the large sequencing depth. Pairwise subsampling led to the expectation that sequencing depth would affect the degree of clonotype sharing among donors. Clonotypes shared by all four sorted-subset donors showed higher generation probabilities than non-shared clonotypes. Sharing across a handful of donors was observed for roughly 5% of naive CD4, over 3% of naive CD8, roughly 2.4% of memory CD4, and around 0.4% of memory CD8 clonotypes.

The donors were healthy, HIV-negative adults who had no recently reported acute infections or vaccinations. Every donor was a Caucasian adult living in Nashville, Tennessee, USA. Magnetic negative selection was used to enrich CD4+ T cells, after which naive cells were positively selected on CD45RA and the negative fraction became the memory subset. After blood collection by leukapheresis, PBMCs were isolated using Ficoll-Histopaque density gradient centrifugation and then cryopreserved in the vapor phase of liquid nitrogen. Analytical flow cytometry was used to check the purity and quantity of every magnetically sorted T cell population. From each sorted fraction, genomic DNA was isolated and quantified by UV absorbance on a Nanodrop 2000c.

Material: memory CD4+ T cells sorted from blood. The cell subset or site label of this sample denotes: CD45RA-negative fraction. The receptor comes from a woman aged 25 to 39 in good health. The chain was built from TRBV18 and TRBJ2-3; 9 middle bases align to TRBD2. The DNA sequence is as follows: TGTGCCAGCTCACCTAGCGGGAGTAGCACAGATACGCAGTATTTT. Translated, it reads CASSPSGSSTDTQYF.